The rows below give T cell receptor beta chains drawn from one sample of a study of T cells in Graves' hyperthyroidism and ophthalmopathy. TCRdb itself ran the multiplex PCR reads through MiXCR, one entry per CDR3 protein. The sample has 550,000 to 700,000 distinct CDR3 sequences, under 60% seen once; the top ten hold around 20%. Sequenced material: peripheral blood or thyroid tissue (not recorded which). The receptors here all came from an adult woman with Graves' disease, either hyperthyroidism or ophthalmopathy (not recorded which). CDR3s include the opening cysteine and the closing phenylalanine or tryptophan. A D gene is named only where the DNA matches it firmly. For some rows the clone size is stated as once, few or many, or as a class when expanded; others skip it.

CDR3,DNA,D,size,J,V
CSVRSGQGPGANVLTF,TGCAGCGTCCGATCGGGACAGGGGCCTGGGGCCAACGTCCTGACTTTC,TRBD1,many,TRBJ2-6,TRBV29-1
CASSLNRGGKTQYF,TGTGCCAGCAGCTTAAACCGGGGGGGGAAGACCCAGTACTTC,TRBD2,many,TRBJ2-5,TRBV7-2
CASSEVRGSSYEQYF,TGTGCCAGCAGTGAAGTTCGCGGAAGCTCCTACGAGCAGTACTTC,-,few,TRBJ2-7,TRBV28
CASSSAGSRSGELFF,TGTGCCAGCAGCTCGGCGGGGTCTCGGTCCGGGGAGCTGTTTTTT,-,-,TRBJ2-2,TRBV7-8
CASSRAGAMVYEQYF,TGCGCCAGCAGTCGAGCGGGAGCGATGGTCTACGAGCAGTACTTC,TRBD2,few,TRBJ2-7,TRBV10-1
CASSVGGNGNTIYF,TGTGCCAGCAGCGTAGGAGGGAATGGAAACACCATATATTTT,-,-,TRBJ1-3,TRBV9
CASLSLNRDKRNTEAFF,TGTGCCAGCCTAAGCCTCAACCGGGACAAAAGAAACACTGAAGCTTTCTTT,-,many,TRBJ1-1,TRBV11-2
CASSLTVPNEKLFF,TGTGCCAGCAGCTTGACAGTACCCAATGAAAAACTGTTTTTT,-,many,TRBJ1-4,TRBV11-2
CASSLLGQHGYTF,TGTGCCAGCAGCTTACTAGGGCAGCATGGCTACACCTTC,-,-,TRBJ1-2,TRBV7-9
CASSQGRTSEPYEQYF,TGCGCCAGCAGCCAGGGTAGGACTAGCGAACCCTACGAGCAGTACTTC,TRBD2,-,TRBJ2-7,TRBV7-9
CSAGEIGNTIYF,TGCAGTGCTGGTGAAATCGGAAACACCATATATTTT,-,many,TRBJ1-3,TRBV20-1
CASSPREGLTNEKLFF,TGTGCCAGTAGTCCACGCGAAGGGTTGACTAATGAAAAACTGTTTTTT,-,-,TRBJ1-4,TRBV19
CASSVGRAEKLFF,TGTGCCAGCAGTGTGGGCAGGGCTGAAAAACTGTTTTTT,-,-,TRBJ1-4,TRBV2
CASSLGTPNSPLHF,TGTGCCAGCAGCTTGGGGACACCTAATTCACCCCTCCACTTT,-,once,TRBJ1-6,TRBV7-9
CASSPGQTYQETQYF,TGCGCCAGCAGCCCGGGACAGACGTACCAAGAGACCCAGTACTTC,TRBD1,-,TRBJ2-5,TRBV5-1
CASSLVGYSGNTIYF,TGTGCCAGCAGCTTAGTAGGCTACTCTGGAAACACCATATATTTT,-,many,TRBJ1-3,TRBV7-8
CSARTLASYEQYF,TGCAGTGCCCGCACACTAGCGTCCTACGAGCAGTACTTC,TRBD2,-,TRBJ2-7,TRBV20-1
CSANPTGTEAFF,TGCAGTGCTAACCCCACAGGGACTGAAGCTTTCTTT,-,-,TRBJ1-1,TRBV20-1
CASRDMNSPLHF,TGTGCCAGCAGGGACATGAATTCACCCCTCCACTTT,-,-,TRBJ1-6,TRBV6-6
CASVRNTEAFF,TGTGCCAGCGTCAGGAACACTGAAGCTTTCTTT,-,many,TRBJ1-1,TRBV28
CASSISGTSGRMAGELFF,TGCGCCAGCAGCATATCCGGGACTAGCGGGAGGATGGCCGGGGAGCTGTTTTTT,TRBD2,once,TRBJ2-2,TRBV5-1
CASSVSLSGANVLTF,TGTGCCAGCAGTGTGTCCCTATCTGGGGCCAACGTCCTGACTTTC,-,many,TRBJ2-6,TRBV6-4
CSAELGTQYF,TGCAGTGCCGAATTAGGTACGCAGTATTTT,-,-,TRBJ2-3,TRBV20-1
CASSDVAGSYEQYF,TGCGCCAGCAGCGACGTCGCAGGGTCCTACGAGCAGTACTTC,-,many,TRBJ2-7,TRBV5-1
CASSEWAPGHRETQYF,TGTGCCAGCAGTGAATGGGCCCCAGGGCATCGGGAGACCCAGTACTTC,-,-,TRBJ2-5,TRBV25-1
CASRLPGDARGYGYTF,TGTGCCAGCAGACTACCCGGGGACGCGAGGGGCTATGGCTACACCTTC,-,-,TRBJ1-2,TRBV2
CASSLETNEKLFF,TGTGCCAGCAGCTTAGAGACTAATGAAAAACTGTTTTTT,-,many,TRBJ1-4,TRBV7-9
CASPGQGAYGYTF,TGTGCCAGCCCCGGACAGGGAGCCTATGGCTACACCTTC,TRBD1,-,TRBJ1-2,TRBV25-1
CASRWTSGVPYEQYF,TGCGCCAGCAGATGGACTAGCGGGGTCCCCTACGAGCAGTACTTC,TRBD2,many,TRBJ2-7,TRBV5-1
CSAGLAGGYEQYF,TGCAGTGCTGGACTAGCGGGTGGCTACGAGCAGTACTTC,TRBD2,-,TRBJ2-7,TRBV20-1
CAVHGSENTDTQYF,TGTGCCGTCCACGGTAGCGAGAACACAGATACGCAGTATTTT,-,many,TRBJ2-3,TRBV10-3
CASSLGGENEKLFF,TGTGCCAGCAGCTTAGGTGGGGAAAATGAAAAACTGTTTTTT,-,-,TRBJ1-4,TRBV7-8
CARSHPEGMMETQYF,TGCGCCAGAAGTCACCCGGAGGGGATGATGGAGACCCAGTACTTC,-,once,TRBJ2-5,TRBV10-1
CSVAGTISSEAFF,TGCAGCGTTGCCGGGACAATCTCTAGCGAAGCTTTCTTT,-,once,TRBJ1-1,TRBV29-1
CASSLDRYGEQFF,TGCGCCAGCAGCTTGGACAGGTATGGGGAGCAGTTTTTT,-,once,TRBJ2-2,TRBV5-1
CASSQVLAGFFGELFF,TGTGCCAGCAGCCAAGTACTAGCGGGATTCTTCGGGGAGCTGTTTTTT,TRBD2,-,TRBJ2-2,TRBV3-1
CASSLGTAIQETQYF,TGCGCCAGCAGCTTAGGGACGGCAATTCAAGAGACCCAGTACTTC,-,few,TRBJ2-5,TRBV5-1
CASSLSISSYGYTF,TGTGCCAGCAGTTTATCGATCAGCTCCTATGGCTACACCTTC,-,few,TRBJ1-2,TRBV27
CASSVGDRPETQYF,TGTGCCAGCAGCGTAGGAGACCGACCAGAGACCCAGTACTTC,-,many,TRBJ2-5,TRBV9
CAIGAGGLSYEQYF,TGTGCCATCGGAGCGGGAGGCCTCTCCTACGAGCAGTACTTC,TRBD2,many,TRBJ2-7,TRBV10-3
CSVEIASGANVLTF,TGCAGCGTTGAAATCGCCTCTGGGGCCAACGTCCTGACTTTC,-,few,TRBJ2-6,TRBV29-1
CASSSGIEDTQYF,TGTGCCAGCAGCTCCGGGATTGAAGATACGCAGTATTTT,-,-,TRBJ2-3,TRBV7-3
CASSDGTVSGRYQETQYF,TGCGCCAGCAGCGACGGGACAGTTAGCGGGAGGTACCAAGAGACCCAGTACTTC,TRBD2,many,TRBJ2-5,TRBV5-1
CASSEGLAGALGSYEQYF,TGTGCCAGCAGTGAAGGACTAGCGGGAGCCTTAGGGTCCTACGAGCAGTACTTC,TRBD2,many,TRBJ2-7,TRBV6-1
CASSLGEALGTEAFF,TGTGCCAGCAGCTTAGGAGAGGCCCTCGGCACTGAAGCTTTCTTT,-,many,TRBJ1-1,TRBV7-8
CATSRDRGPREFGETQYF,TGTGCCACCAGCAGAGATCGTGGGCCCAGGGAGTTCGGGGAGACCCAGTACTTC,-,-,TRBJ2-5,TRBV15
CSAPLAGQTQYF,TGCAGTGCTCCGCTGGCCGGACAGACCCAGTACTTC,-,-,TRBJ2-5,TRBV20-1
CATSRALGTASNQPQHF,TGTGCCACCAGCAGAGCCCTGGGGACGGCGAGCAATCAGCCCCAGCATTTT,-,few,TRBJ1-5,TRBV15
CASNLPSGSSNYGYTF,TGTGCCAGCAACTTACCCTCTGGTAGCTCTAACTATGGCTACACCTTC,-,-,TRBJ1-2,TRBV7-9
CASSLKQPQETQYF,TGCGCCAGCAGCTTGAAACAGCCTCAAGAGACCCAGTACTTC,-,many,TRBJ2-5,TRBV5-1
CASSLASSFGGYTF,TGTGCCAGCAGCTTGGCCAGCAGTTTTGGGGGCTACACCTTC,-,many,TRBJ1-2,TRBV5-6
CASSYGQGTEAFF,TGTGCCAGCAGTTACGGACAGGGGACTGAAGCTTTCTTT,TRBD1,many,TRBJ1-1,TRBV6-5
CASSLDRSGAGELFF,TGTGCCAGCAGCTTAGACAGGTCGGGGGCCGGGGAGCTGTTTTTT,-,-,TRBJ2-2,TRBV7-6
CASSIGGNYGYTF,TGTGCCAGCAGCATCGGGGGGAACTATGGCTACACCTTC,-,many,TRBJ1-2,TRBV7-9
CASSAVRQAVNYGYTF,TGTGCCAGCAGTGCCGTGAGGCAGGCGGTTAACTATGGCTACACCTTC,-,-,TRBJ1-2,TRBV2
CATSDATSEETQYF,TGTGCCACCAGTGATGCGACTAGTGAGGAGACCCAGTACTTC,-,-,TRBJ2-5,TRBV24-1
CASSEAPGEAFF,TGTGCCAGTAGTGAAGCGCCGGGGGAAGCTTTCTTT,-,once,TRBJ1-1,TRBV19
CASSLTFGTQYF,TGTGCCAGCAGCTTAACTTTCGGGACCCAGTACTTC,-,-,TRBJ2-5,TRBV7-8
CASTKTEIGQYF,TGTGCCAGCACCAAGACCGAGATAGGGCAGTACTTC,-,many,TRBJ2-7,TRBV28
CSVAPVGPSYEQYF,TGCAGCGTTGCCCCGGTAGGGCCGTCCTACGAGCAGTACTTC,-,-,TRBJ2-7,TRBV29-1